Reported below is one T cell receptor beta chain. As yet, its antigen is unknown. With UMI labels, 5' RACE was used to prepare the TRB cDNA libraries. TCRdb re-analyzed the 5' RACE reads; it lists each CDR3 protein once, without DNA. The specimen's table records approximately 130,000 distinct CDR3 sequences. CDR1 is SGHRS, CDR2 YFSETQ, per germline. This CDR3 region has 18 residues. Within the CD8+ T cell compartment, naive cells were CD45RO-CCR7+CD27+CD95-. This sample is drawn from a study of CXCR3-negative and CXCR3-positive naive CD8 T cells. Regarding the study as a whole: TRB CDR3s were more hydrophobic in CXCR3-positive than in CXCR3-negative naive cells.

The sequence derives from a human donor in good health. Some clones in this sample may be carry-over from other donors' samples. Sequencing used naive CXCR3+ CD8+ T cells from blood. This sample's subset: CD45RO-CCR7+CD27+CD95- naive CD8+ T cells expressing CXCR3 (TNR3+). The rearrangement joins TRBV5-1 to TRBJ2-3; TCRdb designates TRBD2, a call that cannot be tested without DNA. CDR3 region: CASSLAGGSGGAVDTQYF. Filled out from reference TRBV5-1 and TRBJ2-3, the complete variable domain reads KAGVTQTPRYLIKTRGQQVTLSCSPISGHRSVSWYQQTPGQGLQFLFEYFSETQRNKGNFPGRFSGRQFSNSRSEMNVSTLELGDSALYLCASSLAGGSGGAVDTQYFGPGTRLTVL.